Presented here are 3 T cell receptor beta chains from one specimen sequenced in a study of cytomegalovirus exposure and HLA in healthy donors. In the PCR, 60 Vbeta and 13 Jbeta primers were used. Only in-frame clones appear in the TCRdb table, and some are missing; sequencing was by immunoSEQ multiplex PCR. Of 99,000 or so clones detected, just over 75% appear once; the ten largest clones hold approximately 8%. Material for sequencing was PBMCs. The receptors were sampled from a middle-aged man in good health and CMV-seropositive.

V usage is TRBV27 and J usage is TRBJ2-7; D not resolved. Germline CDR1 MNHEY, CDR2 SMNVEV (reference sequence). The V end was cut by 3 bases, the J end by 0 bases, with 9 bases between. CDR3 length: 14 amino acids. As DNA, the CDR3 is TGTGCCAGCAGTTTCTTTTTTCCCTCCTACGAGCAGTACTTC. It codes for CASSFFFPSYEQYF.

The CDR3 sequence is CSVRGQKNIQYF. As DNA, the CDR3 is TGCAGCGTCCGGGGACAGAAAAACATTCAGTACTTC. The rearrangement joins TRBV29-1 to TRBJ2-4; 7 bases agree with TRBD1. The V segment lost 6 bases and the J segment 4 bases; nucleotides outside the gene matches: 3. From germline, CDR1 is SQVTM and CDR2 ANQGSEA. CDR3 size: 12 residues.

This clone was seen only a few times. The V gene is TRBV12-5, the J gene TRBJ2-2; D is perhaps TRBD2 (6 bases). Trimming cost V 3 bases and J 6 bases, with 14 bases left between them. The CDR3 length is 15 residues. Germline assignment: CDR1 LGHNT and CDR2 FRNRAP. CDR3 in DNA: TGTGCTAGTGGTTTAGGTAGCGGAGTTCCCGGGGAGCTGTTTTTT. Its translation: CASGLGSGVPGELFF.